This entry lists 25 T cell receptor beta chains sequenced from one sample in a study of T cells in Graves' hyperthyroidism and ophthalmopathy. Regions amplified from RNA transcripts were the TCR beta CDR3 regions. The primer set for the first-round RT-PCR of the TCR CDR3 was HTBI. TCRdb itself ran the multiplex PCR reads through MiXCR, one entry per CDR3 protein. The data show about 610,000 distinct CDR3 sequences, over 12% seen once. The source material was blood. The receptor source for this set is a woman between 35 and 50 years old with Graves' ophthalmopathy.

This chain uses TRBV20-1 with TRBJ2-5; D might be TRBD1 or TRBD2, each matching 5 bases. Germline loops: CDR1 DFQATT, CDR2 SNEGSKA (reference sequence). This CDR3 has 12 residues. V was trimmed by 5 bases and J by 5 bases, leaving 12 bases between them. CDR3 nucleotides: TGCAGTGCTTTTCTAGCAGGGGAGACCCAGTACTTC. This codes for CSAFLAGETQYF.

The chain employs TRBV12-3 or TRBV12-4 and TRBJ1-5; D not resolved. Between the trimmed V and J ends, which lost 5 bases and 1 base, there was a span of 15 bases. This CDR3 region has 16 residues. CDR3 sequence (DNA): TGTGCCAGCAGTCCCCTTCAGGACGGAAGCAATCAGCCCCAGCATTTT. Translated, it gives CASSPLQDGSNQPQHF.

This clonotype was found many times. The chain combines TRBV6-2 or TRBV6-3 with TRBJ1-5; 8 bases are shared with TRBD1. With V trimmed by 2 bases and J by 1 base, 4 bases remained unmatched. The germline V gene has CDR1 MNHEY and CDR2 SVGEGT. The CDR3 extends over 16 amino acids. The CDR3 nucleotides read TGTGCCAGCAGTTACCGGACAGGGTCAAGCAATCAGCCCCAGCATTTT. It specifies CASSYRTGSSNQPQHF.

This clonotype has just one count. This chain uses TRBV12-3 or TRBV12-4 with TRBJ1-2, with D unresolved. V dropped 6 bases and J dropped 7 bases, with 18 bases sitting between them. The CDR3 consists of 14 residues. For the CDR3, the DNA is TGTGCCAGCAGCCGAGACCCCAGGTCCATTGGCTACACCTTC. Its protein is CASSRDPRSIGYTF.

This clonotype was observed many times. V and J are TRBV7-9 and TRBJ2-7, with 9 nucleotides matching TRBD1. The CDR3 covers 15 residues. In germline, CDR1 is SEHNR, CDR2 FQNEAQ (reference sequence). V was pared by 5 bases and J by 3 bases, with 8 bases of the junction left unmatched. This CDR3 is CASSATGGLSYEQYF. CDR3 DNA sequence: TGTGCCAGCAGCGCCACAGGGGGCTTGAGCTACGAGCAGTACTTC.

In its sample, this clonotype was seen many times. The chain joins TRBV28 to TRBJ1-2; possible D gene TRBD1, 5 bases. The germline V gene encodes CDR1 MDHEN and CDR2 SYDVKM. The CDR3 length is 16 residues. The V end lost 5 bases, the J end lost 4 bases, and 20 bases lay between the germline ends. The CDR3 sequence: CASSPVGAGDAYGYTF. CDR3 DNA: TGTGCCAGCAGTCCCGTCGGAGCGGGGGACGCCTATGGCTACACCTTC.

This clonotype has ten or more counts. This chain connects TRBV7-6 to TRBJ2-5; 7 bases are a match to TRBD1. After removal of 6 bases from V and 4 bases from J, the junction contained 14 bases not matched to a gene. The CDR3 sequence is 16 residues long. Germline V gene sequence: CDR1 SGHVS, CDR2 FNYEAQ. CDR3 DNA: TGTGCCAGCAGTCAACAGGGGTTGACAGTGCGAGAGACCCAGTACTTC. Translated, it gives CASSQQGLTVRETQYF.

The table lists this clonotype with many counts. The chain links TRBV20-1 to TRBJ1-5; TRBD1 matches 7 bases. Trimming took 0 bases from V and 3 from J; bases not matched to a gene: 11. The CDR3 runs 17 residues. The germline V gene encodes CDR1 DFQATT and CDR2 SNEGSKA (reference sequence). The CDR3 sequence: CSARDVGLEGANQPQHF. CDR3 bases: TGCAGTGCTAGAGATGTGGGCCTGGAGGGGGCCAATCAGCCCCAGCATTTT.

This clonotype was counted many times. At one end, the junction sequence differs from germline, possibly due to a read error. CDR3 sequence reads: CASSPGSSGNTIYF. DNA for the CDR3: TGCGCCAGCAGTCCAGGTAGCTCTGGAAACACCATATATTTT. This chain joins TRBV18 and TRBJ1-3; D unresolved. The CDR3 runs 14 residues. Looked up from germline, CDR1 is KGHSH and CDR2 is LQKENI.

This clonotype was observed at least ten times. The chain links TRBV20-1 to TRBJ1-2; D is ambiguous. The CDR3 loop spans 14 amino acids. Per germline, CDR1 DFQATT and CDR2 SNEGSKA (reference sequence). V was cut by 3 bases and J by 13 bases, with 24 bases left in between. The CDR3 bases are TGCAGTGCTAGGCGTGTCGACGGGCCCTCGGGTCCCACCTTC. The encoded protein is CSARRVDGPSGPTF.

This clonotype came up many times. The junction shows a germline mismatch at one end, possibly a read error. V and J are TRBV9 and TRBJ1-2; tentatively, D is TRBD1 (5 bases). The CDR3 covers 13 residues. Germline values: CDR1 SGDLS, CDR2 YYNGEE. CDR3 bases: TGTGCCAGCAGCGTAGCCGACAGCTCCTCGCAGTTTTTC. This gives the protein CASSVADSSSQFF.

In this sample, this clonotype turned up many times. This chain joins TRBV5-1 and TRBJ2-7; a possible D gene is TRBD1 (6 bases). CDR1 is SGHRS, CDR2 YFSETQ, per germline. V dropped 4 bases and J dropped 3 bases, with 14 bases sitting between them. The CDR3 contains 14 residues. CDR3 sequence: CASSPPGQLYEQYF. The CDR3 coding sequence is TGCGCCAGCAGCCCCCCCGGACAGCTCTACGAGCAGTACTTC.

This clonotype came up many times. J is TRBJ2-5 and V is TRBV29-1, with a tentative D call TRBD2 (7 bases). This CDR3 has 14 amino acids. Per the germline V gene, CDR1 is SQVTM and CDR2 is ANQGSEA. Trimming stripped 1 base from V and 5 bases from J, with 14 bases between. The CDR3 DNA reads as TGCAGCGTTGAAGCCAAGGGGGGGATCGAGACCCAGTACTTC. As protein: CSVEAKGGIETQYF.

This clonotype was counted ten times or more. The chain carries TRBV7-9 and TRBJ1-5; tentative D call: TRBD1 (5 bases). The length of the CDR3 is 14 residues. Germline lookup yields CDR1 SEHNR and CDR2 FQNEAQ (reference sequence). V was shortened by 4 bases and J by 5 bases, with 12 bases between the two germline ends. The CDR3 sequence is CASSSQGADQPQHF. The DNA of the CDR3 is TGTGCCAGCAGCTCCCAAGGGGCCGATCAGCCCCAGCATTTT.

This clonotype has more than one count but fewer than ten. A much larger clone is a single base away; this may be a read error. The gene calls are TRBV29-1 and TRBJ1-2, with TRBD1 as a possible D gene (6 bases). The germline V gene has CDR1 SQVTM and CDR2 ANQGSEA. V lost 3 bases and J lost 4, with 6 bases in between. The CDR3 consists of 11 residues. CDR3 coding DNA: TGCAGCGTTGAGGGGGCCTATGGCTACACCTTC. This encodes CSVEGAYGYTF.

This clonotype came up once. The chain couples TRBV6-1 to TRBJ2-7; 12 nucleotides match TRBD1. The CDR3 has 15 residues. V trimming: 7 bases; J trimming: 4 bases; junction bases outside the gene matches: 8. Germline V gene data show CDR1 as MNHNS and CDR2 as SASEGT. Here the CDR3 reads CASNPGQGARYEQYF. The CDR3 region has the DNA TGTGCCAGCAACCCGGGACAGGGGGCGCGGTACGAGCAGTACTTC.

This clonotype was counted many times. The chain is built from TRBV29-1 and TRBJ2-7; weak D call: TRBD2 (6 bases). The CDR3 sequence is 13 residues long. V shed 6 bases and J shed 5 bases, with 17 bases lying between them. Germline CDR1 reads SQVTM; CDR2 reads ANQGSEA. CDR3 sequence (DNA): TGCAGCGTCCAAGCGGGTGCAGGGCACGAGCAGTACTTC. Translating gives CSVQAGAGHEQYF.

The table lists this clonotype with many counts. The genes are TRBV15 and TRBJ2-5; no clear D. Germline V gene sequence: CDR1 LNHNV, CDR2 YYDKDF (reference sequence). CDR3 length equals 18 residues. Trimming took 2 bases from V and 4 from J, leaving 23 bases between them. CDR3 protein: CATSRNPPNGRPGETQYF. CDR3 coding DNA: TGTGCCACCAGCAGAAATCCCCCAAATGGCCGTCCCGGAGAGACCCAGTACTTC.

This clonotype was seen many times. The chain joins TRBV6-1 to TRBJ2-7; 9 bases align to TRBD1. J lost 1 base, V lost 8 bases, and 0 bases had no gene match. The CDR3 runs 12 residues. Germline lookup yields CDR1 MNHNS and CDR2 SASEGT. For the CDR3, the DNA is TGTGCCAGCGGACAGGGGTCCTACGAGCAGTACTTC. This translates into CASGQGSYEQYF.

A remark on this clonotype: A read error may account for a junction end that differs from germline. The V and J genes are TRBV6-2 or TRBV6-3 and TRBJ2-5, with 14 nucleotides matching TRBD2. This CDR3 contains 17 residues. Germline lookup yields CDR1 MNHEY and CDR2 SVGEGT. The CDR3 spells CAGSYPGLAGVEETQYF. The CDR3, as DNA: TGTGCCGGCAGTTACCCGGGACTAGCGGGAGTTGAAGAGACCCAGTACTTC.

There are many counts of this clonotype. The rearrangement links TRBV10-3 to TRBJ2-5, with D hard to call. Germline CDR1 ENHRY, CDR2 SYGVKD. Deletions cut 8 bases from V and 3 bases from J, with 10 bases between. CDR3 length equals 12 residues. Here the CDR3 DNA reads TGTGCCATCTCCGCTGGAGAAGAGACCCAGTACTTC. Its translation is CAISAGEETQYF.

This clonotype was observed many times. The chain's CDR3 is CASSLMSDSYEQYF. The CDR3 region has the DNA TGTGCCAGCAGTTTGATGTCAGACTCCTACGAGCAGTACTTC. The chain is built from TRBV12-3 or TRBV12-4 and TRBJ2-7; D not certain. This CDR3 spans 14 amino acids. V lost 3 bases and J lost 0, with 9 bases in between.

At least ten counts were recorded for this clonotype. The rearrangement uses TRBV6-5 and TRBJ1-2, with 8 bases fitting TRBD1. Germline values: CDR1 MNHEY, CDR2 SVGAGI. This CDR3 spans 15 amino acids. The trim removed 2 bases at V and 1 base at J, leaving 3 bases unmatched. In DNA, the CDR3 is TGTGCCAGCAGTTACGGACAGGGTGTTAACTATGGCTACACCTTC. Amino acid sequence: CASSYGQGVNYGYTF.

This clonotype was seen many times. This rearrangement joins TRBV29-1 to TRBJ2-5, with 7 bases aligning to TRBD1. There are 19 residues in the CDR3. V lost 3 bases and J lost 1; bases outside the gene matches: 20. Germline values: CDR1 SQVTM, CDR2 ANQGSEA. CDR3 residues: CSVDPRGAVRGWPQETQYF. CDR3 sequence (DNA): TGCAGCGTTGATCCCAGGGGCGCCGTCAGGGGGTGGCCCCAAGAGACCCAGTACTTC.

The CDR3 here is CASSQDPTPWSQETQYF. In nucleotides, the CDR3 is TGTGCCAGCAGCCAAGACCCCACTCCTTGGAGCCAAGAGACCCAGTACTTC. This chain links TRBV6-2 or TRBV6-3 with TRBJ2-5; no firm D call. V was shortened by 6 bases and J by 1 base, with 21 bases between the two germline ends. Germline CDR1 reads MNHEY; CDR2 reads SVGEGT. The CDR3 totals 17 residues.